This T cell receptor beta chain was identified in a study of T-cell reconstitution after alpha-beta-depleted transplantation in children. V was clipped by 4 bases and J by 5 bases, with 9 bases between them. From germline, CDR1 is LGHDT and CDR2 YNNKEL (reference sequence). There are 13 residues in the CDR3. The authors prepared the TCRbeta library with unique molecular identifiers. TCRdb re-called the PCR reads through MiXCR, storing one row per CDR3 protein. The sample carries 200,000 to 250,000 distinct CDR3 sequences, roughly 10% recorded once. The chain carries TRBV3-1 and TRBJ2-1; D remains ambiguous. The input for sequencing was PBMCs from the stem cell graft donor, taken from the stem cell graft. The receptor's source is a human donor who donated a stem cell graft to a child with acute lymphoblastic leukemia. In DNA form, the CDR3 reads TGTGCCAGCAGCCCCGGTCCCCACAATGAGCAGTTCTTC. This encodes CASSPGPHNEQFF.